One and the same sample provided the 31 T cell receptor beta chains below, sequenced in a study of spatial heterogeneity in lung cancer. Time point here: sample taken at primary tumor resection. General study results and limits: One measure, the expanded intratumoral alpha and beta TCR count, tracked tumor mutation counts.

These receptors' antigens are unknown. TCRdb used MiXCR to reprocess the 5' RACE reads, holding one entry per CDR3 protein. Among 18,000 or so distinct CDR3 sequences, 5.5% to 6.5% were seen once, and the ten largest hold around 3.6%. The sequencing used lung tumor tissue, collected at surgery. These receptors originate from a female donor with early-stage non-small cell lung cancer.

This clonotype was counted ten times or more. The genes are TRBV7-2 and TRBJ1-5; D perhaps matches TRBD1 (5 bases). This CDR3 spans 13 amino acids. V shed 4 bases and J shed 6 bases, with 10 bases lying between them. Germline CDR1 reads SGHTA; CDR2 reads FQGNSA. Here the CDR3 DNA reads TGTGCCAGCAGCTCAACCCAGGGTCAGCCCCAGCATTTT. Residues: CASSSTQGQPQHF.

In this sample, this clonotype turned up many times. The V call is TRBV9, the J call TRBJ2-7; TRBD2 matches 8 bases. V was pared by 4 bases and J by 6 bases, with 12 bases of the junction left unmatched. The CDR3 spans 15 residues. Germline loops: CDR1 SGDLS, CDR2 YYNGEE. CDR3 amino acids: CASSPYSGTFGEQYF. CDR3 sequence (DNA): TGTGCCAGCAGCCCTTATAGCGGGACTTTCGGCGAGCAGTACTTC.

This clonotype was observed many times. The junction does not match germline at one end; this may be a read error. V and J are TRBV6-2 or TRBV6-3 and TRBJ1-1, with D possibly being TRBD1 (5 bases). CDR1 MNHEY and CDR2 SVGEGT come from the germline V gene. The CDR3 totals 15 residues. In DNA form, the CDR3 reads TGTGCCAGCAGTTATAGAGAAAGGGGCTTGGGCCCGAATCTCTTT. Its protein product is CASSYRERGLGPNLF.

This clonotype is classed as medium-sized. The chain joins TRBV7-2 to TRBJ2-2; tentatively, D is TRBD1 (6 bases). With 2 bases removed from V and 6 bases from J, the gap between germline ends came to 7 bases. The germline gives CDR1 SGHTA, CDR2 FQGNSA. The CDR3 has 13 amino acids. The CDR3 coding sequence is TGTGCCAGCAGCTTACACAGGGCCGGGGAGCTGTTTTTT. Amino acid sequence: CASSLHRAGELFF.

This clonotype was seen ten or more times. The rearrangement uses TRBV10-3 and TRBJ2-3; TRBD1 agrees at 7 bases. CDR1 is ENHRY, CDR2 SYGVKD, per germline. The ends lost 8 bases at V and 1 base at J; junction bases unmatched: 9. This CDR3 region has 15 residues. CDR3 DNA sequence: TGTGCCATCCGGGGCGACAGGGCCCGCACAGATACGCAGTATTTT. Protein product: CAIRGDRARTDTQYF.

This clonotype was recorded at least ten times. The chain uses TRBV7-2 and TRBJ1-3; weak D call: TRBD1 (5 bases). Trimming stripped 4 bases from V and 0 bases from J, with 7 bases between. There are 14 residues in the CDR3. Germline values: CDR1 SGHTA, CDR2 FQGNSA. CDR3 sequence: CASSWGTSGNTIYF. CDR3 in DNA: TGTGCCAGCAGCTGGGGCACCTCTGGAAACACCATATATTTT.

This clonotype is medium-sized within its sample. The chain recombines TRBV29-1 with TRBJ2-5, with D possibly being TRBD1 or TRBD2 (5 bases each). Germline assignment: CDR1 SQVTM and CDR2 ANQGSEA. The CDR3 has 14 residues. V lost 3 bases to trimming and J lost 5 bases, with 16 bases between them. The CDR3: CSVDEGQGSETQYF. CDR3 in DNA: TGCAGCGTTGATGAGGGGCAGGGCTCTGAGACCCAGTACTTC.

V gene TRBV28 combines with J gene TRBJ1-5; 7 bases agree with TRBD1. This CDR3 is 15 amino acids long. Germline assignment: CDR1 MDHEN and CDR2 SYDVKM. Trimming at V came to 6 bases and at J to 8 bases, leaving 13 bases not matched to a gene. CDR3 sequence (DNA): TGTGCCAGCAGGGGGGGGACAGCCGGAGCTGAGCCCCAGCATTTT. Protein product: CASRGGTAGAEPQHF.

In this sample, this clonotype turned up many times. The chain recombines TRBV5-1 with TRBJ2-1, with D possibly TRBD1 on 5 matching bases. Germline-derived CDR1 and CDR2 are SGHRS and YFSETQ. The CDR3 extends over 13 amino acids. V was cut by 5 bases and J by 2 bases, with 8 bases left in between. For the CDR3, the DNA is TGCGCCAGCAGGTGGGGCACCTACAATGAGCAGTTCTTC. As protein: CASRWGTYNEQFF. Full variable domain (remainder filled in from reference TRBV5-1 and TRBJ2-1): KAGVTQTPRYLIKTRGQQVTLSCSPISGHRSVSWYQQTPGQGLQFLFEYFSETQRNKGNFPGRFSGRQFSNSRSEMNVSTLELGDSALYLCASRWGTYNEQFFGPGTRLTVL.

This clonotype is labeled as medium-sized. The rearrangement joins TRBV19 to TRBJ2-2, with 7 bases fitting TRBD2. Germline CDR1 reads LNHDA; CDR2 reads SQIVND (reference sequence). The V segment lost 2 bases and the J segment 0 bases; nucleotides outside the gene matches: 6. CDR3 size: 17 residues. Here the CDR3 DNA reads TGTGCCAGTAGTATATATAGCGGGTATCCGAACACCGGGGAGCTGTTTTTT. It yields the protein CASSIYSGYPNTGELFF. Looking up the rest from reference TRBV19 and TRBJ2-2 gives the full variable domain: DGGITQSPKYLFRKEGQNVTLSCEQNLNHDAMYWYRQDPGQGLRLIYYSQIVNDFQKGDIAEGYSVSREKKESFPLTVTSAQKNPTAFYLCASSIYSGYPNTGELFFGEGSRLTVL.

This clonotype occurred many times. This rearrangement joins TRBV7-9 to TRBJ1-1, with D unclear. Trimming pared 3 bases from V and 1 base from J, leaving 6 bases between. CDR1 SEHNR and CDR2 FQNEAQ come from the germline V gene (reference sequence). The CDR3 consists of 13 residues. The CDR3 DNA sequence: TGTGCCAGCAGCTTTTTCCCGAACACTGAAGCTTTCTTT. Amino acid sequence: CASSFFPNTEAFF.

This clonotype was recorded many times. This chain connects TRBV4-3 to TRBJ1-1; 8 bases align to TRBD1. The CDR3 loop spans 16 amino acids. Germline trimming cut 7 bases from V and 1 base from J; bases unmatched to any gene: 11. Looked up from germline, CDR1 is LGHNA and CDR2 is YSLEER. CDR3 sequence: CASNSRHGQGNTEAFF. The CDR3 DNA reads TGCGCCAGCAACTCCCGCCACGGACAGGGGAACACTGAAGCTTTCTTT.

This clonotype came up many times. The gene calls are TRBV7-8 and TRBJ2-1; 10 positions agree with TRBD2. The CDR3 is 18 residues long. Germline CDR1 is SGHVS and CDR2 is FQNEAQ. V trimming: 5 bases; J trimming: 9 bases; junction bases outside the gene matches: 19. The DNA for the CDR3 is TGTGCCAGCAGCCAAGCGGGAGGGCCCACACTTCAGGGGGGTGAGCAGTTCTTC. Protein: CASSQAGGPTLQGGEQFF.

This clonotype was counted at least ten times. The chain uses TRBV7-8 and TRBJ1-3, with D unresolved. The V gene lost 5 bases and the J gene lost 0 bases, with 8 bases spanning the gap. This CDR3 has 14 amino acids. Looked up from germline, CDR1 is SGHVS and CDR2 is FQNEAQ. The chain's CDR3 is CASSPQGSGNTIYF. The DNA of the CDR3 is TGTGCCAGCAGCCCCCAAGGCTCTGGAAACACCATATATTTT.

There are many counts of this clonotype. V gene TRBV7-9 combines with J gene TRBJ1-4, with TRBD1 as a possible D gene (5 bases). Trimming shortened V by 3 bases and J by 5 bases, and 19 bases separated the two germline ends. This CDR3 comprises 17 residues. Germline V CDR1 and CDR2: SEHNR, FQNEAQ (reference sequence). The CDR3 DNA sequence: TGTGCCAGCAGCTTTTCCGACCGGAGGGGCCCCAATGAAAAACTGTTTTTT. It is translated as CASSFSDRRGPNEKLFF.

In its sample, this clonotype is medium-sized. The chain has TRBV4-3 and TRBJ2-5; D uncertain. The CDR3 is made up of 16 amino acids. Trimming removed 4 bases from V and 2 bases from J, with 17 bases in between. Per germline, CDR1 LGHNA and CDR2 YSLEER. The CDR3 DNA sequence: TGCGCCAGCAGCCGTTCGCCCCAGCTTGGGCAAGAGACCCAGTACTTC. The encoded protein is CASSRSPQLGQETQYF.

This clonotype has more than one count but fewer than ten. This chain joins TRBV29-1 and TRBJ2-5, with 14 bases lining up with TRBD2. J lost 5 bases, V lost 6 bases, and 8 bases had no gene match. From germline, CDR1 is SQVTM and CDR2 ANQGSEA. CDR3 length: 15 residues. The DNA for the CDR3 is TGCAGCGTGGGAGGGACTAGCGGGAGTTATGAGACCCAGTACTTC. Protein: CSVGGTSGSYETQYF.

The table lists this clonotype with many counts. The V gene is TRBV5-1, the J gene TRBJ2-5, with 7 bases identical to TRBD2. The CDR3 spans 16 residues. The trim removed 0 bases at V and 0 bases at J, leaving 5 bases unmatched. Germline lookup yields CDR1 SGHRS and CDR2 YFSETQ. The CDR3 reads CASSLGGGVYQETQYF. Here the CDR3 DNA reads TGCGCCAGCAGCTTGGGCGGGGGTGTGTACCAAGAGACCCAGTACTTC.

This clonotype came up many times. V is TRBV6-5 and J is TRBJ1-4, with D possibly matching TRBD1 (6 bases). Trimming took 4 bases from V and 4 from J, leaving 13 bases between them. Germline V CDR1 and CDR2: MNHEY, SVGAGI. This CDR3 has 15 residues. The CDR3 protein is CASSLLGQLNEKLFF. The CDR3 nucleotides read TGTGCCAGCAGTTTATTAGGACAGCTTAATGAAAAACTGTTTTTT.

This clonotype came up many times. This rearrangement joins TRBV20-1 to TRBJ2-3, with 12 bases matching TRBD2. The CDR3 runs to 16 residues. Germline-derived CDR1 and CDR2 are DFQATT and SNEGSKA (reference sequence). Trimming removed 0 bases from V and 3 bases from J; junction bases left unmatched: 4. The CDR3: CSARDRLAGGTDTQYF. The CDR3 DNA sequence: TGCAGTGCTAGAGATCGCCTAGCGGGAGGGACAGATACGCAGTATTTT.

At least ten counts were recorded for this clonotype. This rearrangement joins TRBV2 to TRBJ1-1, with a tentative D call TRBD1 (5 bases). Germline CDR1 and CDR2: SNHLY and FYNNEI. V lost 4 bases to trimming and J lost 4 bases, with 13 bases between them. The CDR3 contains 14 residues. The CDR3 is CASSGGRGSTEAFF. The DNA of the CDR3 is TGTGCCAGCAGTGGGGGACGGGGATCCACTGAAGCTTTCTTT.

This clonotype was counted between two and nine times. The CDR3 loop reads CASISEGETQYF. As DNA, the CDR3 is TGTGCCAGCATCTCAGAGGGGGAGACCCAGTACTTC. This chain links TRBV28 with TRBJ2-5; either TRBD1 or TRBD2 may fit D (5 bases each). Germline loops: CDR1 MDHEN, CDR2 SYDVKM. CDR3 size: 12 residues. Between the trimmed V and J ends, which lost 7 bases and 5 bases, there was a span of 11 bases.

This clonotype was counted ten times or more. This chain connects TRBV18 to TRBJ2-3; TRBD1 agrees at 9 bases. Trimming took 4 bases from V and 2 from J; bases not matched to a gene: 4. There are 15 residues in the CDR3. CDR1 KGHSH and CDR2 LQKENI come from the germline V gene. The CDR3 coding sequence is TGTGCCAGCTCACTGGGACAGGGTCACACAGATACGCAGTATTTT. This encodes CASSLGQGHTDTQYF.

Written as DNA, the CDR3 is TGTGCCAGCAGTCCCTGGGGCGCTGCAGGATCCTCTGGAAACACCATATATTTT. Translation: CASSPWGAAGSSGNTIYF. The chain joins TRBV6-5 to TRBJ1-3; possible D gene TRBD1, 5 bases. The germline gives CDR1 MNHEY, CDR2 SVGAGI. This CDR3 is 18 amino acids long. Trimming removed 5 bases at V and 0 bases at J, with 20 bases between.

This clonotype was picked up many times. The V gene is TRBV7-3, the J gene TRBJ2-1; possible D gene TRBD1, 6 bases. Germline V gene data show CDR1 as SGHTA and CDR2 as FQGTGA. This CDR3 region has 17 residues. V was clipped by 4 bases and J by 5 bases, with 21 bases between them. The CDR3, as DNA: TGTGCCAGCAGCTCCCGGGTCGGGACACAAAGAAACAATGAGCAGTTCTTC. Translated: CASSSRVGTQRNNEQFF.

This clonotype was counted at least ten times. The chain uses TRBV7-2 and TRBJ1-5, with D perhaps TRBD1 (6 bases). V was trimmed by 4 bases and J by 2 bases, leaving 18 bases between them. CDR1 and CDR2 from the germline V gene are SGHTA and FQGNSA. The CDR3 spans 17 residues. The CDR3: CASSSQPSGVGNQPQHF. As DNA, the CDR3 is TGTGCCAGCAGCTCACAACCCTCAGGGGTCGGCAATCAGCCCCAGCATTTT.

This clonotype appeared many times. The V call is TRBV6-1, the J call TRBJ2-2, with no clear D. The ends were cut back, 7 bases at V and 0 bases at J, with 9 bases in the middle. The germline V gene has CDR1 MNHNS and CDR2 SASEGT. CDR3 size: 14 residues. The CDR3 protein is CASIPDPNTGELFF. The CDR3 DNA is TGTGCCAGCATCCCCGACCCGAACACCGGGGAGCTGTTTTTT.

The chain recombines TRBV20-1 with TRBJ2-7; TRBD2 matches at 11 bases. The CDR3 covers 17 residues. Germline-derived CDR1 and CDR2 are DFQATT and SNEGSKA (reference sequence). V lost 0 bases, J lost 1 base, and 8 bases stayed unmatched. CDR3 residues: CSARDLIAGGFSYEQYF. The CDR3 coding sequence is TGCAGTGCTAGAGATTTAATAGCGGGAGGGTTTTCCTACGAGCAGTACTTC.

This clonotype showed up many times. The chain uses TRBV6-5 and TRBJ2-7, with 7 bases identical to TRBD2. The germline CDR1 and CDR2 sequences are MNHEY and SVGAGI. The junction had 14 bases not matched to a gene; V was cut back by 6 bases and J by 6 bases. The CDR3 has 15 amino acids. CDR3 amino acids: CASSPGEGLRFEQYF. DNA for the CDR3: TGTGCCAGCAGCCCCGGGGAGGGACTAAGGTTCGAGCAGTACTTC.

Comment on this clonotype: This likely comes from a read error, as the CDR3 has no conserved phenylalanine or tryptophan at its end. The chain employs TRBV20-1 and TRBJ1-5; D perhaps matches TRBD1 (5 bases). The CDR3 consists of 15 residues. The ends were cut back, 0 bases at V and 4 bases at J, with 13 bases in the middle. The germline gives CDR1 DFQATT, CDR2 SNEGSKA (reference sequence). The CDR3 reads CSARDLPQGNQPQHL. CDR3 coding DNA: TGCAGTGCTAGAGATCTGCCGCAGGGAAATCAGCCCCAGCATTTG.

This clonotype occurred many times. V and J are TRBV6-2 or TRBV6-3 and TRBJ1-5; D might be TRBD1 (5 bases). Germline values: CDR1 MNHEY, CDR2 SVGEGT. Trimming left V 7 bases short and J 0 bases short, with 10 bases between. This CDR3 has 14 amino acids. The CDR3 region is CASTQGGSNQPQHF. The CDR3 DNA is TGTGCCAGCACCCAGGGCGGTAGCAATCAGCCCCAGCATTTT.